One sample yielded the 25 T cell receptor beta chains listed below, sequenced in a study. MiXCR, applied by TCRdb to the 5' RACE reads, yields one record per CDR3 protein. Here the sample spans approximately 60,000 distinct CDR3 sequences, approximately 22% being singletons. Specimen: memory CD4+ T cells sorted from a lymph node. Subset of the sample: memory CD4+ T cells, CD4+CD45RO+CD25-. The receptor source for this set is a female donor with breast cancer.

The V call is TRBV5-5, the J call TRBJ2-3; perhaps TRBD1 as D (5 bases). V was pared by 1 base and J by 4 bases, with 10 bases between. This CDR3 contains 14 residues. Germline values: CDR1 SGHKS, CDR2 YYEKEE (reference sequence). CDR3 sequence: CASSLWGEADTQYF. Here the CDR3 DNA reads TGTGCCAGCAGCTTGTGGGGCGAGGCAGATACGCAGTATTTT.

This clonotype has a handful of counts. The chain joins TRBV5-1 to TRBJ2-5; 7 bases fit TRBD2. CDR3 length: 14 residues. Looked up from germline, CDR1 is SGHRS and CDR2 is YFSETQ. Trimming cost V 2 bases and J 3 bases; bases outside gene matches: 4. The CDR3 DNA reads TGCGCCAGCAGCTTCGTGGGAGGGGAAGAGACCCAGTACTTC. Translation: CASSFVGGEETQYF.

For this clonotype: A read error may account for a junction end that differs from germline. This rearrangement joins TRBV7-9 to TRBJ2-7; D may correspond to TRBD1 or TRBD2 (5 bases each). CDR1 is SEHNR and CDR2 is FQNEAQ in the germline V gene (reference sequence). The CDR3 sequence is 16 residues long. The CDR3, as DNA: TGTGCCAGCAGCTCCACCGGGACGGCCCTTTCCTACGAGCGGTACTTC. Its protein is CASSSTGTALSYERYF.

This clonotype was counted many times. The chain employs TRBV4-1 and TRBJ1-2; D might be TRBD1 (6 bases). The V gene's germline CDR1 is MGHRA and CDR2 YSYEKL. The CDR3 covers 14 residues. V was trimmed by 0 bases and J by 8 bases, leaving 13 bases between them. CDR3 DNA: TGCGCCAGCAGCCAAGATCTGGGGGGGGCAGGCTACACCTTC. As protein: CASSQDLGGAGYTF.

This clonotype was recorded a few times. At one end the junction does not follow the germline gene, possibly because of a read error. The chain is built from TRBV6-5 and TRBJ1-4; unclear D gene. From germline, CDR1 is MNHEY and CDR2 SVGAGI. The length of the CDR3 is 11 residues. DNA of the CDR3: TGTGCCAGCAGCGCGGACGATAAACTGCTTTTT. It codes for CASSADDKLLF.

The chain combines TRBV30 with TRBJ1-4, with D possibly matching TRBD1 (5 bases). V was pared by 1 base and J by 7 bases, with 10 bases between. Germline V lookup: CDR1 GTSNPN, CDR2 SVGIG (reference sequence). CDR3 length equals 13 residues. This CDR3 reads CAWSEGTVEKLFF. CDR3 DNA: TGTGCCTGGAGTGAAGGGACGGTTGAAAAACTGTTTTTT.

This clonotype was observed a few times. This sequence joins TRBV7-2 and TRBJ1-3; 9 nucleotides align to TRBD1. Germline assignment: CDR1 SGHTA and CDR2 FQGNSA. This CDR3 has 16 residues. V shed 4 bases, J shed 4 bases, and the junction held 8 bases outside the gene matches. The CDR3 DNA follows: TGTGCCAGCAGCTCATCCGGACAGGGGACCGGAAACACCATATATTTT. Translation gives CASSSSGQGTGNTIYF.

This clonotype occurred many times. The gene calls are TRBV7-4 and TRBJ2-7, with D tentatively TRBD1 (6 bases). Trimming cost V 4 bases and J 6 bases, with 16 bases left between them. The germline gives CDR1 SGHVT, CDR2 SQSDAQ. The CDR3 spans 14 residues. The CDR3 DNA reads TGTGCCAGCAGCTCGTTACAGGGCCAAGGCGAGCAGTACTTC. Protein product: CASSSLQGQGEQYF.

V gene TRBV5-1 combines with J gene TRBJ2-2; the D gene is possibly TRBD1 (5 bases). The CDR3 consists of 15 residues. Trimming left V 4 bases short and J 7 bases short, with 17 bases between. Germline values: CDR1 SGHRS, CDR2 YFSETQ. As DNA, the CDR3 is TGCGCCAGCAGCATTCAGACAGTGCCCGGCGGGGAGCTGTTTTTT. It is translated as CASSIQTVPGGELFF.

The J gene is TRBJ2-1, the V gene TRBV7-2; D remains ambiguous. Germline values: CDR1 SGHTA, CDR2 FQGNSA. V gave up 4 bases and J gave up 0 bases, with 19 bases separating them. The CDR3 runs to 18 residues. The chain's CDR3 is CASSSPEVPLSSYNEQFF. The CDR3 bases are TGTGCCAGCAGCTCCCCAGAGGTCCCATTAAGCTCCTACAATGAGCAGTTCTTC. The full variable domain, with the rest looked up from reference TRBV7-2 and TRBJ2-1, is GAGVSQSPSNKVTEKGKDVELRCDPISGHTALYWYRQSLGQGLEFLIYFQGNSAPDKSGLPSDRFSAERTGGSVSTLTIQRTQQEDSAVYLCASSSPEVPLSSYNEQFFGPGTRLTVL.

The genes are TRBV5-1 and TRBJ2-1, with TRBD2 matching over 13 bases. CDR1 is SGHRS and CDR2 is YFSETQ in the germline V gene. V shed 2 bases and J 7 bases; nucleotides not matched to a gene: 3. The CDR3 is 15 amino acids. The CDR3 region has the DNA TGCGCCAGCAGCTTACTAGCGGGAGGGCCGAATGAGCAGTTCTTC. The encoded protein is CASSLLAGGPNEQFF.

As for this clonotype: The junction departs from germline at one end; a sequencing error may be responsible. This rearrangement joins TRBV28 to TRBJ2-3; maybe TRBD1 (6 bases). Germline CDR1 MDHEN, CDR2 SYDVKM. This CDR3 is built from 15 residues. The CDR3 nucleotides read TGTGCCAGCACCCAGACAGGAGGCGGCACAGAGACGCAGTATTTT. Amino acids: CASTQTGGGTETQYF.

The rearrangement uses TRBV28 and TRBJ2-7; 13 bases fit TRBD2. This CDR3 has 17 residues. CDR1 and CDR2 (germline): MDHEN, SYDVKM. Trimming removed 4 bases from V and 3 bases from J; junction bases left unmatched: 9. CDR3 amino acids: CASSSTGTSGNFYEQYF. CDR3 DNA: TGTGCCAGCAGTTCAACCGGGACTAGCGGGAACTTCTACGAGCAGTACTTC.

This clonotype has just a few counts. CDR3 sequence: CSVARQGANTGELFF. CDR3 in DNA: TGCAGCGTCGCGAGACAGGGGGCGAACACCGGGGAGCTGTTTTTT. The rearrangement joins TRBV29-1 to TRBJ2-2; 9 bases agree with TRBD1. Trimming at V came to 6 bases and at J to 0 bases, leaving 5 bases not matched to a gene. CDR1 is SQVTM, CDR2 ANQGSEA, per germline. This CDR3 has 15 amino acids.

Concerning this clonotype: This may be a read error, as it is one base from a much larger clone. The chain joins TRBV7-2 to TRBJ2-7; a possible D gene is TRBD2 (5 bases). Germline V gene sequence: CDR1 SGHTA, CDR2 FQGNSA. V was pared by 5 bases and J by 4 bases, with 18 bases between. CDR3 length equals 15 residues. CDR3 residues: CASSAMDGVGYEQYF. DNA for the CDR3: TGTGCCAGCAGCGCGATGGACGGGGTAGGGTACGAGCAGTACTTC.

The rearrangement joins TRBV5-5 to TRBJ2-2; no clear D. CDR1 is SGHKS, CDR2 YYEKEE, per germline (reference sequence). This CDR3 spans 17 amino acids. The germline V and J ends were trimmed by 2 bases and 1 base, with 15 bases remaining between them. The CDR3 sequence is CASSFSPGVENTGELFF. The DNA for the CDR3 is TGTGCCAGCAGCTTTTCCCCGGGCGTAGAGAACACCGGGGAGCTGTTTTTT.

This clonotype showed up many times. This rearrangement joins TRBV5-1 to TRBJ2-5, with 8 bases matching TRBD1. The length of the CDR3 is 14 residues. The germline gives CDR1 SGHRS, CDR2 YFSETQ. V trimming: 4 bases; J trimming: 3 bases; junction bases outside the gene matches: 5. The CDR3 region has the DNA TGCGCCAGCAGCAGGACAGGGAGAGAAGAGACCCAGTACTTC. Protein sequence: CASSRTGREETQYF.

This clonotype has ten or more counts. V and J are TRBV4-3 and TRBJ2-3; D unresolved. This CDR3 region has 12 residues. V gave up 0 bases and J gave up 6 bases, with 4 bases separating them. Germline CDR1 reads LGHNA; CDR2 reads YSLEER. In nucleotides, the CDR3 is TGCGCCAGCAGCCAAGAGGGGGATACGCAGTATTTT. Translating gives CASSQEGDTQYF.

This clonotype turned up a few times. V gene TRBV11-2 combines with J gene TRBJ1-3; D is unclear. Germline V gives CDR1 SGHAT, CDR2 FQNNGV. Trimming stripped 1 base from V and 2 bases from J, with 6 bases between. The CDR3 extends over 14 amino acids. CDR3 coding DNA: TGTGCCAGCAGCTTAGCAGGCCCTGGAAACACCATATATTTT. Translated: CASSLAGPGNTIYF.

This clonotype was detected only once. A much more abundant neighbour one base away suggests this may be a read error. The chain is built from TRBV5-1 and TRBJ2-7; the match to TRBD2 covers 14 bases. Germline CDR1 SGHRS, CDR2 YFSETQ. The CDR3 length is 15 residues. This CDR3 is CATSPGLAGGREQYF. The CDR3 DNA follows: TGCGCCACCAGCCCAGGACTAGCGGGAGGTCGTGAGCAGTACTTC.

This clonotype has ten or more counts. The V call is TRBV28, the J call TRBJ1-1; D gene uncertain. The CDR3 contains 12 residues. V lost 8 bases, J lost 11 bases, and 18 bases lay in between. Germline V CDR1 and CDR2: MDHEN, SYDVKM. The CDR3 region is CASVDPASPAFF. The CDR3 nucleotides are TGTGCCAGCGTCGACCCTGCCTCACCCGCTTTCTTT.

A few counts support this clonotype. The V call is TRBV4-1, the J call TRBJ2-7; no reliable D call. V gave up 0 bases and J gave up 2 bases, with 11 bases separating them. Germline values: CDR1 MGHRA, CDR2 YSYEKL. The CDR3 sequence is 15 residues long. CDR3 in DNA: TGCGCCAGCAGCCAAGAGCCCAGCGTAGCCTACGAGCAGTACTTC. This codes for CASSQEPSVAYEQYF.

This clonotype was found many times. The chain joins TRBV20-1 to TRBJ2-1, with 12 bases identical to TRBD2. Germline V gene sequence: CDR1 DFQATT, CDR2 SNEGSKA (reference sequence). Germline trimming cut 2 bases from V and 10 bases from J; bases unmatched to any gene: 12. This CDR3 spans 16 amino acids. CDR3 residues: CSARPGLTSGSREQFF. The CDR3 region has the DNA TGCAGTGCTAGACCGGGTTTGACTAGCGGGAGCAGGGAGCAGTTCTTC.

Ten or more counts support this clonotype. The chain combines TRBV6-2 or TRBV6-3 with TRBJ2-1; D uncertain. From germline, CDR1 is MNHEY and CDR2 SVGEGT. With 7 bases removed from V and 0 bases from J, the gap between germline ends came to 16 bases. The CDR3 has 16 residues. The CDR3 sequence: CASIPNTGPSYNEQFF. DNA for the CDR3: TGTGCCAGCATCCCCAATACTGGGCCCTCCTACAATGAGCAGTTCTTC.

This clonotype was counted ten times or more. The V gene is TRBV7-3, the J gene TRBJ2-3; D is perhaps TRBD1 or TRBD2 (6 bases each). Trimming took off 3 bases at V and 0 bases at J, with 10 bases between the two ends. Germline V CDR1 and CDR2: SGHTA, FQGTGA. This CDR3 has 15 amino acids. The CDR3: CASSFGGGSTDTQYF. The DNA of the CDR3 is TGTGCCAGCAGCTTTGGAGGGGGTAGCACAGATACGCAGTATTTT.